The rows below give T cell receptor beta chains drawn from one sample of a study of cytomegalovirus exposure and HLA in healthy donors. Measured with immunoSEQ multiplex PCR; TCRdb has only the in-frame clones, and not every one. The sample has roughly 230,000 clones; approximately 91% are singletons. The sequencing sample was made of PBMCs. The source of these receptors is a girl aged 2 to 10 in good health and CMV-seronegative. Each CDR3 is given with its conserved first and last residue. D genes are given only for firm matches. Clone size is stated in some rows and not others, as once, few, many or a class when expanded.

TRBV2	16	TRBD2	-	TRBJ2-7	TGTGCCAGCTCCATAGAGGGACTAGCGGGGGGGTATGAGCAGTACTTC	CASSIEGLAGGYEQYF
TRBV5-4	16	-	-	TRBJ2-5	TGTGCCAGCAGCTTGGGGGCAGGGTCGGACCAAGAGACCCAGTACTTC	CASSLGAGSDQETQYF
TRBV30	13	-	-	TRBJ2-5	TGTGCCTGGAATATAGCTGTACAAGAGACCCAGTACTTC	CAWNIAVQETQYF
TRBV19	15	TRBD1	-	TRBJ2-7	TGTGCCAGTAGTCCTCGGACAGGGGAGGCCTACGAGCAGTACTTC	CASSPRTGEAYEQYF
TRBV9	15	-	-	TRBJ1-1	TGTGCCAGCAGCGTAGGTAGTTCGGGGAACACTGAAGCTTTCTTT	CASSVGSSGNTEAFF
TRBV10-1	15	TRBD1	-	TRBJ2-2	TGCGCCAGCAGAGAACCGGGACAGGGGTCCGGGGAGCTGTTTTTT	CASREPGQGSGELFF
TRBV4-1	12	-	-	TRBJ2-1	TGCGCCAGCAGCCAAGAGACGGGTGAGCAGTTCTTC	CASSQETGEQFF
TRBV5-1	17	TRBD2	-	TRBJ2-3	TGCGCCAGCAGCCCCAGACTAGCGGGGGGGCAGCCAGATACGCAGTATTTT	CASSPRLAGGQPDTQYF
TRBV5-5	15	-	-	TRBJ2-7	TGTGCCAGCAGCTTGGCGATCCAACTGTCCTACGAGCAGTACTTC	CASSLAIQLSYEQYF
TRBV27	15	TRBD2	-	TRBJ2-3	TGTGCCAGCAGTTTGCGGGGGGCCTACACAGATACGCAGTATTTT	CASSLRGAYTDTQYF
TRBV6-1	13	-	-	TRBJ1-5	TGTGCCAGCAGAACATGGAGCAATCAGCCCCAGCATTTT	CASRTWSNQPQHF
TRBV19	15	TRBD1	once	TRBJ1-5	TGTGCCAGTAGGTATCCAGACAGGGAAAATCAGCCCCAGCATTTT	CASRYPDRENQPQHF
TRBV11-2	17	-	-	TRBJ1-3	TGTGCCAGCAGCCCCCGAGCTCCCACGAGCTCTGGAAACACCATATATTTT	CASSPRAPTSSGNTIYF
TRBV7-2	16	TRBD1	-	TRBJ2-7	TGTGCCAGCAGCTTAGGTGGGACAGTAAAGGGCTACGAGCAGTACTTC	CASSLGGTVKGYEQYF
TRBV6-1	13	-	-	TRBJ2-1	TGTGCCAGCAGTGATCTAGCTCGCAATGAGCAGTTCTTC	CASSDLARNEQFF
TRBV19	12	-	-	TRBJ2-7	TGTGCCAGTACAGGTCCCGCCTACGAGCAGTACTTC	CASTGPAYEQYF
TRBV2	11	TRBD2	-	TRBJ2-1	TGTGCAGTGGGACTAGCCACCGAGCAGTTCTTC	CAVGLATEQFF
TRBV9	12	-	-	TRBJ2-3	TGTGCCAGCGCGCGGGGCACAGATACGCAGTATTTT	CASARGTDTQYF
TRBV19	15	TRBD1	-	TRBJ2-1	TGTGCCAGTAGTTCTAGGACAGGGTACTACAATGAGCAGTTCTTC	CASSSRTGYYNEQFF
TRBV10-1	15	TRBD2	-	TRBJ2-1	TGCGCCAGCAGTGAGGAAGGACTAGCGGCCAATGAGCAGTTCTTC	CASSEEGLAANEQFF
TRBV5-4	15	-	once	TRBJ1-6	TGTGCCAGCAGCTTGTACCCGGGGGAGGTTTCACCCCTCCACTTT	CASSLYPGEVSPLHF
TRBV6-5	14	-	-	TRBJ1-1	TGTGCCAGCAGCACAGGGCTGGGGAACACTGAAGCTTTCTTT	CASSTGLGNTEAFF
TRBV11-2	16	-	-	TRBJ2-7	TGTGCCAGCAGCTTAGGCTCGGCGTCCCTGGGCCTCGAGCAGTACTTC	CASSLGSASLGLEQYF
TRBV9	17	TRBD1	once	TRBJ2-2	TGTGCCAGCAGCGTATCTCCCCAGGGGGCGAACACCGGGGAGCTGTTTTTT	CASSVSPQGANTGELFF
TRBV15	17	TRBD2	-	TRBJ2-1	TGTGCCACCAGCAGAGCGACTAGCGGGAGGGCCTACAATGAGCAGTTCTTC	CATSRATSGRAYNEQFF
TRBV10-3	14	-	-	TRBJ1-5	TGTGCCATCAGTACGGACAGAATCAATCAGCCCCAGCATTTT	CAISTDRINQPQHF
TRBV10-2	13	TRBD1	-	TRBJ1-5	TGCGCCAGCCGGCAGGGGGCGAATCAGCCCCAGCATTTT	CASRQGANQPQHF
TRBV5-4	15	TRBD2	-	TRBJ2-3	TGTGCCAGCAGCATACTAGCGGGAGGGGGAGATACGCAGTATTTT	CASSILAGGGDTQYF
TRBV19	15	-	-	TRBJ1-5	TGTGCCAGTAGTATGGTGTCAGTTAGCAATCAGCCCCAGCATTTT	CASSMVSVSNQPQHF
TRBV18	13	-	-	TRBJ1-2	TGTGCCAGCTCAGCAGGGGAGAGCTATGGCTACACCTTC	CASSAGESYGYTF
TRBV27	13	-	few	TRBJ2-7	TGTGCCAGCAGCGCGGGCCGTTCCTACGAGCAGTACTTC	CASSAGRSYEQYF
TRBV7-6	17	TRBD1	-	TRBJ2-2	TGTGCCAGCAGCCAGGGGGCTACTAGTATTGCCACCGGGGAGCTGTTTTTT	CASSQGATSIATGELFF
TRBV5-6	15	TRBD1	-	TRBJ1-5	TGTGCCAGCAGCTTGGGAGGACAGGGTAATCAGCCCCAGCATTTT	CASSLGGQGNQPQHF
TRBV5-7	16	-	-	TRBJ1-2	TGTGCCAGCAGCTTGATAACAGGAGGGACTGGGTATGGCTACACCTTC	CASSLITGGTGYGYTF
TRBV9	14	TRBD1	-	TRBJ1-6	TGTGCCAGCAGCGTAGAGGGGGCTGAGTCACCCCTCCACTTT	CASSVEGAESPLHF
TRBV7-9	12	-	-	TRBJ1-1	TGTGCCAGCAGCTTAGCGCAACGGGAAGCTTTCTTT	CASSLAQREAFF
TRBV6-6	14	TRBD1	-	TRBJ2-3	TGTGCCAGCACCTCACAGGGGGGTCCCGATACGCAGTATTTT	CASTSQGGPDTQYF
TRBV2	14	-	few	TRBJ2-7	TGTGCCAGCGACAGGGACTTGAGCTCCTACGAGCAGTACTTC	CASDRDLSSYEQYF
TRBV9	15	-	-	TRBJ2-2	TGTGCCAGCAGCACAACGGACAGTTACAGCGGGGAGCTGTTTTTT	CASSTTDSYSGELFF
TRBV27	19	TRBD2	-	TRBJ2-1	TGTGCCAGCAGTCCCCGACTAGCGGGAGGGAGGAGGTCCTACAATGAGCAGTTCTTC	CASSPRLAGGRRSYNEQFF
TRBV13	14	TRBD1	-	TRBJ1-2	TGTGCCAGCAGCTTCCAGACAGGGGGTGTCGGCTACACCTTC	CASSFQTGGVGYTF
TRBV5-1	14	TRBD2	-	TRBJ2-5	TGCGCCAGCAGCCGGGGTCGGGGGGGAGAGACCCAGTACTTC	CASSRGRGGETQYF